The source of this T cell receptor beta chain is a study of shared T cell receptors in the human thymus. The method was immunoSEQ multiplex PCR; TCRdb's version includes in-frame clones alone and lacks a portion of them. Here the sample spans approximately 660,000 clones, 88% being singletons. This sample also belongs to another study, concerning human thymus T cells.

The sequenced sample was thymocytes. The sequence derives from a boy less than two years old with a congenital heart defect.

The CDR3 DNA reads as TGTGCCAGCAGCAAACGGACTAGCGGGGGTACGCAGTATTTT. Translation gives CASSKRTSGGTQYF. The chain combines TRBV21-1 with TRBJ2-3; the table's D call, TRBD2, has no DNA check behind it. TRBV21-1 is a known pseudogene. The CDR3 contains 14 residues.